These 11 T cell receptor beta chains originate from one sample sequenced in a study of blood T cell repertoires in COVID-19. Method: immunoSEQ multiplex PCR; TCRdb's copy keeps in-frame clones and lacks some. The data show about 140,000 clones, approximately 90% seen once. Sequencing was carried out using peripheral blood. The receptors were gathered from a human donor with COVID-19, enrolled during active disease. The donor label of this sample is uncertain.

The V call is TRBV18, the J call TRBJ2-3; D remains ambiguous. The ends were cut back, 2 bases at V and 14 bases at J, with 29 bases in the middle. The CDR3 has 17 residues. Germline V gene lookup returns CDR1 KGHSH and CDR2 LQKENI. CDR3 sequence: CASSPGVLTAVASRLYF. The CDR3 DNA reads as TGTGCCAGCTCACCAGGAGTCCTGACGGCCGTCGCGTCGAGGCTGTATTTT.

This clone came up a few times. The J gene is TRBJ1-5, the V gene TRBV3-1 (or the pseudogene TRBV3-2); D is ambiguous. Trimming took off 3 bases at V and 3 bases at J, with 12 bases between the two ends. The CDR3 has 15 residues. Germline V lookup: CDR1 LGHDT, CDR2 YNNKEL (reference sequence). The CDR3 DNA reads TGTGCCAGCAGCCAGCACCCGGGGAACAATCAGCCCCAGCATTTT. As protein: CASSQHPGNNQPQHF.

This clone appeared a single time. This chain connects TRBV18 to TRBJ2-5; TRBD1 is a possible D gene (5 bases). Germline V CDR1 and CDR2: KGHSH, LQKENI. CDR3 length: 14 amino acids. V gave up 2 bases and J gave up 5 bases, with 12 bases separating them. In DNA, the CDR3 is TGTGCCAGCTCACCAACAGGCGCTCCCGAGACCCAGTACTTC. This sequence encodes CASSPTGAPETQYF.

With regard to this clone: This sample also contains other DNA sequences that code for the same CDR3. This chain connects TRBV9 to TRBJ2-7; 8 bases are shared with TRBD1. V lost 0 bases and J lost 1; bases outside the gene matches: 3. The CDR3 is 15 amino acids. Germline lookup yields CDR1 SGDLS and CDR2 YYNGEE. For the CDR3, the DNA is TGTGCCAGCAGCGTAGAAGGACAGGGATCCTACGAGCAGTACTTC. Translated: CASSVEGQGSYEQYF.

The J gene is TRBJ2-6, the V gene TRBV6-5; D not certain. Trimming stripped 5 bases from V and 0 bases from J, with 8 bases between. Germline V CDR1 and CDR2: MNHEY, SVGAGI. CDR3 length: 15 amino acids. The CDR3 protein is CASSTVLSGANVLTF. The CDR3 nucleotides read TGTGCCAGCAGTACAGTGCTCTCTGGGGCCAACGTCCTGACTTTC.

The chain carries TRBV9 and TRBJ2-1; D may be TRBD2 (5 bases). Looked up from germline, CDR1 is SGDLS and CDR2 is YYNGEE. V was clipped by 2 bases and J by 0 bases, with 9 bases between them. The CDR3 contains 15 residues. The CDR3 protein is CASSVEANSYNEQFF. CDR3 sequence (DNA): TGTGCCAGCAGCGTGGAGGCTAACTCCTACAATGAGCAGTTCTTC.

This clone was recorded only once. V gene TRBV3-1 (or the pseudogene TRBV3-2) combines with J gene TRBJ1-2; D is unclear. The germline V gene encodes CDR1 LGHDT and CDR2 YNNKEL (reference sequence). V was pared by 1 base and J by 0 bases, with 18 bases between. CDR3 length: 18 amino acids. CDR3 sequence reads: CASSQGRSGRRANYGYTF. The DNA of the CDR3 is TGTGCCAGCAGCCAAGGGCGGAGCGGACGTAGAGCTAACTATGGCTACACCTTC.

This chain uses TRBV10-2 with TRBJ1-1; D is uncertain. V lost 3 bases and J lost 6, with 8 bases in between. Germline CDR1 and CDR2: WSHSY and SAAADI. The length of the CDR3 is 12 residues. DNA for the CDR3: TGCGCCAGCAGTGACAGGAGGGCTGAAGCTTTCTTT. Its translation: CASSDRRAEAFF.

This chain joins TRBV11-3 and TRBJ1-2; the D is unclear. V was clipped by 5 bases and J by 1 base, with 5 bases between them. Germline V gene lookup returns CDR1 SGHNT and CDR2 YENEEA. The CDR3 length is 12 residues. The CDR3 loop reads CASSVNNYGYTF. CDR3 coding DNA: TGTGCCAGCAGCGTAAATAACTATGGCTACACCTTC.

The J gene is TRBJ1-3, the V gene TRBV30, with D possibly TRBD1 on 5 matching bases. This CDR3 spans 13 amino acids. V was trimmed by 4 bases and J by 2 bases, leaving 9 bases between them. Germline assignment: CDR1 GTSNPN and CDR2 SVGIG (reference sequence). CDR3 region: CAWNQGTGNTIYF. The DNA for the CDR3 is TGTGCCTGGAATCAGGGCACTGGAAACACCATATATTTT.

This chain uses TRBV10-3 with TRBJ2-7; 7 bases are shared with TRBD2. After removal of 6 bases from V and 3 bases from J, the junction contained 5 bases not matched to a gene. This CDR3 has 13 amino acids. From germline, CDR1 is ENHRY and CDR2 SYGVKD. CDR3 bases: TGTGCCATCAGCGCGGGAGCGTTCTACGAGCAGTACTTC. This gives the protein CAISAGAFYEQYF.